The 4 T cell receptor beta chains below all came from one sample that was sequenced in a study of OX40 agonist ivuxolimab in advanced cancers. The library was built by means of the immunoSEQ multiplex PCR assay. Entries here come from immuneACCESS through TCRdb and include only in-frame sequences with V and J called. Some clones fail to appear in such tables; in the studies checked, an unresolved V gene covers under half of the shortfall, and the cause of the remainder is unknown. The sample data list over 80,000 clones, and more than 85% of these were observed just once. In total, the top ten clones hold 0.7% to 0.95% of the sample. This specimen was CD4+ or CD8+ T cells sorted from blood, taken in a trial of the OX40 agonist ivuxolimab. Source of these receptors: an adult with an advanced solid tumor such as melanoma, head and neck, liver or kidney cancer.

The V and J genes are TRBV18 and TRBJ2-3; perhaps TRBD2 as D (5 bases). CDR3 length: 15 amino acids. From germline, CDR1 is KGHSH and CDR2 LQKENI. The V and J ends lost 3 bases and 5 bases respectively, with 15 bases between them. In nucleotides, the CDR3 is TGTGCCAGCTCACCGAGGGCGGTAGCAGGAGATACGCAGTATTTT. It translates to CASSPRAVAGDTQYF.

The rearrangement joins TRBV28 to TRBJ2-7, with D perhaps matching TRBD1 or TRBD2 (5 bases each). Germline V gene lookup returns CDR1 MDHEN and CDR2 SYDVKM. This CDR3 is built from 11 residues. V was cut by 8 bases and J by 1 base, with 6 bases left in between. The CDR3 loop reads CASGGSYEQYF. CDR3 DNA sequence: TGTGCCAGCGGGGGTTCCTACGAGCAGTACTTC. The variable domain in full, with the rest retrieved from reference TRBV28 and TRBJ2-7, is DVKVTQSSRYLVKRTGEKVFLECVQDMDHENMFWYRQDPGLGLRLIYFSYDVKMKEKGDIPEGYSVSREKKERFSLILESASTNQTSMYLCASGGSYEQYFGPGTRLTVT.

Note on this clone: Additional DNA sequences in this sample encode the identical CDR3. The chain uses TRBV18 and TRBJ1-3, with D possibly being TRBD1 (6 bases). In germline, CDR1 is KGHSH, CDR2 LQKENI. Trimming left V 2 bases short and J 0 bases short, with 11 bases between. There are 16 residues in the CDR3. CDR3 in amino acids: CASSPRTDSSGNTIYF. The CDR3 DNA sequence: TGTGCCAGCTCACCAAGGACGGACAGCTCTGGAAACACCATATATTTT.

This rearrangement joins TRBV4-1 to TRBJ1-2; D not certain. The CDR3 spans 16 residues. Germline V gene lookup returns CDR1 MGHRA and CDR2 YSYEKL. V was clipped by 1 base and J by 2 bases, with 14 bases between them. The CDR3 DNA is TGCGCCAGCAGCCAAGTTGCTGCGGAGATGAACTATGGCTACACCTTC. Residues: CASSQVAAEMNYGYTF.